This paragraph reports one TCR beta chain. The data stem from a study of shared clonotypes between healthy human individuals. Measured with immunoSEQ multiplex PCR; TCRdb has only the in-frame clones, and not every one. Counted here are about 2.4 million clones, 90% to 95% occurring once; the ten biggest clones make up 0.36%. This clonotype originated in a man between 18 and 29 years old in good health. Some clones in this sample may be carry-over from other donors' samples. The source material was naive CD4+ T cells from PBMCs. Documented subset: CD45RA+ positively selected.

The CDR3 spells CASSPRGGGRIEQYF. CDR3 nucleotide sequence: TGTGCCAGCAGCCCGAGGGGGGGCGGGAGGATTGAGCAGTACTTC. The genes are TRBV7-2 and TRBJ2-7; 8 bases are shared with TRBD2. There are 15 residues in the CDR3. Unmatched junction bases numbered 13, after V lost 5 bases and J lost 7 bases. Germline V gene data show CDR1 as SGHTA and CDR2 as FQGNSA.